A single sample gave rise to the 20 T cell receptor beta chains below, sequenced in a study of cytomegalovirus exposure and HLA in healthy donors. The PCR was carried out with 60 Vbeta primers and 13 Jbeta primers. TCRdb's table, derived via immunoSEQ multiplex PCR, lists solely in-frame clones and lacks some. Seen here are around 140,000 clones, approximately 61% observed once, and the top ten hold around 2.5%. The sample consisted of PBMCs. The receptors originated from a woman aged 40 to 50 in good health and CMV-seronegative.

The chain links TRBV6-5 to TRBJ2-7; 7 bases are a match to TRBD1. Germline CDR1 and CDR2: MNHEY and SVGAGI. The CDR3 runs 16 residues. V lost 0 bases to trimming and J lost 5 bases; unmatched junction nucleotides: 10. The CDR3 DNA reads TGTGCCAGCAGTTACTCGGGTTACAGGGGTGGCGACGAGCAGTACTTC. It translates to CASSYSGYRGGDEQYF.

The J gene is TRBJ1-1, the V gene TRBV30; D uncertain. Germline values: CDR1 GTSNPN, CDR2 SVGIG (reference sequence). This CDR3 is built from 11 residues. V gave up 0 bases and J gave up 7 bases, with 6 bases separating them. CDR3 amino acids: CAWSVTSEAFF. The CDR3 coding sequence is TGTGCCTGGAGTGTAACCAGTGAAGCTTTCTTT.

The chain combines TRBV15 with TRBJ2-7; tentative D call: TRBD2 (5 bases). The CDR3 totals 15 residues. Per germline, CDR1 LNHNV and CDR2 YYDKDF (reference sequence). V dropped 3 bases and J dropped 5 bases, with 17 bases sitting between them. DNA for the CDR3: TGTGCCACCAGCAGCTTTCGAGGGTCCAGTAACGAGCAGTACTTC. Translating it yields CATSSFRGSSNEQYF.

The chain is built from TRBV7-3 and TRBJ2-6; weak D call: TRBD2 (5 bases). Trimming shortened V by 0 bases and J by 0 bases, and 6 bases separated the two germline ends. The CDR3 has 16 residues. Germline CDR1 SGHTA, CDR2 FQGTGA. The CDR3 reads CASSLTRVSGANVLTF. In DNA, the CDR3 is TGTGCCAGCAGCTTAACGCGGGTCTCTGGGGCCAACGTCCTGACTTTC.

This clone was found a few times. This chain joins TRBV19 and TRBJ1-1, with D possibly matching TRBD1 (6 bases). This CDR3 comprises 12 residues. Trimming removed 7 bases from V and 7 bases from J, with 13 bases in between. Germline lookup yields CDR1 LNHDA and CDR2 SQIVND (reference sequence). The CDR3 here is CASNSGDNEAFF. As DNA, the CDR3 is TGTGCCAGTAACTCCGGGGACAATGAAGCTTTCTTT.

The rearrangement links TRBV7-3 to TRBJ1-1; TRBD1 matches 9 bases. With V trimmed by 5 bases and J by 11 bases, 9 bases remained unmatched. This CDR3 has 13 amino acids. Germline assignment: CDR1 SGHTA and CDR2 FQGTGA. This chain's CDR3 is CASSNRQGGKAFF. The CDR3 DNA reads TGTGCCAGCAGCAATAGACAGGGGGGAAAGGCTTTCTTT.

This clone was seen a handful of times. The chain employs TRBV30 and TRBJ1-2; D uncertain. The V end lost 1 base, the J end lost 9 bases, and 12 bases lay between the germline ends. The CDR3 covers 12 residues. The germline gives CDR1 GTSNPN, CDR2 SVGIG (reference sequence). CDR3 coding DNA: TGTGCCTGGAGTGAACAAGACTCACGCTACACCTTC. Its translation: CAWSEQDSRYTF.

The chain uses TRBV27 and TRBJ1-1; TRBD1 is a possible D gene (6 bases). Per germline, CDR1 MNHEY and CDR2 SMNVEV (reference sequence). V dropped 7 bases and J dropped 4 bases, with 7 bases sitting between them. The CDR3 has 11 amino acids. CDR3 DNA: TGTGCCAGCACACAGGGCACTGAAGCTTTCTTT. Protein sequence: CASTQGTEAFF.

CDR3 nucleotide sequence: TGTGCCAGCAGCTCCCCGACAGTAGGCACTGAAGCTTTCTTT. It codes for CASSSPTVGTEAFF. The V call is TRBV7-9, the J call TRBJ1-1; tentatively, D is TRBD1 (5 bases). Trimming cost V 4 bases and J 4 bases, with 13 bases left between them. Per the germline V gene, CDR1 is SEHNR and CDR2 is FQNEAQ (reference sequence). The CDR3 runs 14 residues.

The chain has TRBV7-9 and TRBJ2-2; the D gene is possibly TRBD2 (6 bases). CDR1 is SEHNR, CDR2 FQNEAQ, per germline (reference sequence). V shed 5 bases and J shed 3 bases, with 10 bases lying between them. This CDR3 comprises 14 residues. The CDR3 reads CASSPRRDTGELFF. The CDR3 DNA reads as TGTGCCAGCAGCCCTCGGAGGGACACCGGGGAGCTGTTTTTT.

This chain uses TRBV19 with TRBJ1-5, with 7 nucleotides matching TRBD1. The trim removed 9 bases at V and 2 bases at J, leaving 7 bases unmatched. The CDR3 covers 14 residues. Germline CDR1 LNHDA, CDR2 SQIVND (reference sequence). CDR3 loop: CASRQGYRNQPQHF. CDR3 nucleotide sequence: TGTGCCAGCAGACAGGGATATCGCAATCAGCCCCAGCATTTT.

The V gene is TRBV2, the J gene TRBJ1-2; TRBD1 aligns across 12 bases. This CDR3 spans 17 amino acids. Germline trimming cut 2 bases from V and 8 bases from J; bases unmatched to any gene: 12. The germline CDR1 and CDR2 sequences are SNHLY and FYNNEI. CDR3 DNA: TGTGCCAGCAGTGAATTCTTCGGGGACAGGGGGCGCCCCGGCTACACCTTC. Its translation is CASSEFFGDRGRPGYTF.

The V and J genes are TRBV5-6 and TRBJ2-2; perhaps TRBD1 as D (6 bases). The CDR3 consists of 14 residues. Per germline, CDR1 SGHDT and CDR2 YYEEEE. Trimming took 6 bases from V and 3 from J, leaving 12 bases between them. CDR3 DNA: TGTGCCAGCACCAGGGGAGAATACACCGGGGAGCTGTTTTTT. Amino acids: CASTRGEYTGELFF.

This clone was counted between two and nine times. The chain uses TRBV4-1 and TRBJ1-2; D may be TRBD1 (6 bases). V lost 0 bases, J lost 8 bases, and 13 bases lay in between. The CDR3 runs to 14 residues. Germline CDR1 is MGHRA and CDR2 is YSYEKL. The CDR3 loop reads CASSQDRGGDGYTF. The CDR3 nucleotides are TGCGCCAGCAGCCAAGATCGAGGGGGGGACGGCTACACCTTC.

This chain links TRBV29-1 with TRBJ2-7; D remains unclear. V lost 7 bases and J 0 bases, leaving 13 bases between the germline ends. This CDR3 is built from 13 residues. Looked up from germline, CDR1 is SQVTM and CDR2 is ANQGSEA. The CDR3 nucleotides read TGCAGCGCCCGATCCCTGAGCTCCTACGAGCAGTACTTC. It codes for CSARSLSSYEQYF.

The gene calls are TRBV6-4 and TRBJ2-2; perhaps TRBD1 as D (7 bases). The ends were cut back, 0 bases at V and 6 bases at J, with 11 bases in the middle. Per germline, CDR1 MRHNA and CDR2 SNTAGT. This CDR3 comprises 15 residues. In nucleotides, the CDR3 is TGTGCCAGCAGTGACTCGGCCAGGGGGGCCGGGGAGCTGTTTTTT. It is translated as CASSDSARGAGELFF.

This chain connects TRBV29-1 to TRBJ2-1, with D possibly matching TRBD2 (7 bases). There are 11 residues in the CDR3. From germline, CDR1 is SQVTM and CDR2 ANQGSEA. V was clipped by 7 bases and J by 7 bases, with 11 bases between them. In nucleotides, the CDR3 is TGCAGCGCCCGGGGGGCGAATGAGCAGTTCTTC. Translation: CSARGANEQFF.

This clone is a singleton in its sample. The chain carries TRBV10-3 and TRBJ1-4, with TRBD1 matching over 8 bases. This CDR3 is built from 16 residues. Germline V lookup: CDR1 ENHRY, CDR2 SYGVKD. The V segment lost 4 bases and the J segment 8 bases; nucleotides outside the gene matches: 12. The CDR3 sequence: CAISGDRMIGGEKLFF. The CDR3 DNA follows: TGTGCCATCAGTGGGGACAGGATGATAGGGGGCGAAAAACTGTTTTTT.

V and J are TRBV7-9 and TRBJ2-1; D remains unclear. The CDR3 covers 14 residues. Trimming removed 1 base from V and 8 bases from J, with 12 bases in between. Germline V gene lookup returns CDR1 SEHNR and CDR2 FQNEAQ (reference sequence). The CDR3 nucleotides read TGTGCCAGCAGCTTAGTATCCCTAGACGATGAGCAGTTCTTC. It is translated as CASSLVSLDDEQFF. Supplemented by reference TRBV7-9 and TRBJ2-1, the full variable domain reads DTGVSQNPRHKITKRGQNVTFRCDPISEHNRLYWYRQTLGQGPEFLTYFQNEAQLEKSRLLSDRFSAERPKGSFSTLEIQRTEQGDSAMYLCASSLVSLDDEQFFGPGTRLTVL.

This clone came up once. The J gene is TRBJ1-2, the V gene TRBV7-8, with 8 bases identical to TRBD1. V lost 5 bases and J lost 8; bases outside the gene matches: 10. The CDR3 is made up of 14 amino acids. Germline CDR1 and CDR2: SGHVS and FQNEAQ. The CDR3 bases are TGTGCCAGCAGCCGGGGGACAGGCCCGGCAGGCTACACCTTC. Amino acid sequence: CASSRGTGPAGYTF. Supplemented by reference TRBV7-8 and TRBJ1-2, the full variable domain reads GAGVSQSPRYKVAKRGQDVALRCDPISGHVSLFWYQQALGQGPEFLTYFQNEAQLDKSGLPSDRFFAERPEGSVSTLKIQRTQQEDSAVYLCASSRGTGPAGYTFGSGTRLTVV.